The 8 T cell receptor beta chains below come from one sample, sequenced in a study of metastatic and nonmetastatic thyroid tumors. No patient had received any treatment before thyroid surgery. TCRdb re-called clones from the PCR reads using MiXCR. The repertoire holds 20,000 to 25,000 clones, around 25% seen once, with 9.5% to 15% in the top ten. Sequenced: tumor tissue. These receptor sequences come from a male donor with papillary thyroid cancer or a benign thyroid nodule (not recorded which). Some clones in this sample may be carry-over from other donors' samples.

This clone was detected ten times or more. The chain recombines TRBV19 with TRBJ1-4, with D possibly TRBD1 on 6 matching bases. The CDR3 has 14 residues. The V end was cut by 3 bases, the J end by 11 bases, with 16 bases between. Germline values: CDR1 LNHDA, CDR2 SQIVND (reference sequence). The CDR3 region is CASSMAGAELKLFF. As DNA, the CDR3 is TGTGCCAGTAGTATGGCGGGGGCCGAGTTGAAACTGTTTTTT.

This clone occurred a few times. J is TRBJ1-2 and V is TRBV6-2 or TRBV6-3; 8 nucleotides line up with TRBD1. The CDR3 is 14 amino acids. The germline CDR1 and CDR2 sequences are MNHEY and SVGEGT. V lost 8 bases and J lost 6; bases outside the gene matches: 11. The CDR3 DNA reads TGTGCCAGCTTGCTGACCGGGACAGGAAATGGCTACACCTTC. Translating gives CASLLTGTGNGYTF.

The V call is TRBV12-3 or TRBV12-4, the J call TRBJ2-7, with 15 bases that match TRBD2. The CDR3 covers 20 residues. Trimming removed 3 bases from V and 2 bases from J; junction bases left unmatched: 14. This CDR3 reads CASSFGHLGLAGGKPYEQYF. The CDR3 region has the DNA TGTGCCAGCAGTTTTGGACACCTAGGACTAGCGGGAGGGAAACCCTACGAGCAGTACTTC.

A remark on this clone: Compared with germline, one end of the junction differs, possibly owing to a read error. This sequence joins TRBV28 and TRBJ2-7, with TRBD1 matching 9 bases. The CDR3 runs to 20 residues. Germline CDR1 is MDHEN and CDR2 is SYDVKM. The CDR3 DNA reads as TGTGCCAGCAGTTTAGAACTTACCTTGGACAGGGGCCTCAGCTCCTACGGGCAGTACTTC. This translates into CASSLELTLDRGLSSYGQYF.

The chain links TRBV5-5 to TRBJ1-2; a possible D gene is TRBD1 (6 bases). This CDR3 region has 15 residues. Trimming cost V 1 base and J 6 bases, with 16 bases left between them. Germline V gene sequence: CDR1 SGHKS, CDR2 YYEKEE (reference sequence). The CDR3 DNA reads as TGTGCCAGCAGCTTGACCCCCGGGACACTTGATGGCTACACCTTC. This translates into CASSLTPGTLDGYTF.

This clone was counted only a few times. This chain uses TRBV10-3 with TRBJ2-7; D possibly corresponds to TRBD2 (6 bases). The CDR3 has 15 amino acids. V was shortened by 7 bases and J by 2 bases, with 18 bases between the two germline ends. In germline, CDR1 is ENHRY, CDR2 SYGVKD. The CDR3 DNA is TGTGCCATCAATGGCTCGCGGGATGAGACCTACGAGCAGTACTTC. Translated: CAINGSRDETYEQYF.

This clone occurred a few times. A clone one base away is much larger, so this may be a read error. Likely a read error: the CDR3 ends without its conserved phenylalanine or tryptophan. V usage is TRBV20-1 and J usage is TRBJ2-1; D might be TRBD2 (6 bases). Germline CDR1 and CDR2: DFQATT and SNEGSKA (reference sequence). The CDR3 has 16 amino acids. The germline V and J ends were trimmed by 1 base and 2 bases, with 15 bases remaining between them. The CDR3 DNA follows: TGCAGTGCTAGAGGTACTGGGAGGCTGCCCTACAATGAGCAGTTCTCC. Translation gives CSARGTGRLPYNEQFS.

In this sample, this clone turned up many times. This rearrangement joins TRBV5-6 to TRBJ1-6; TRBD1 is a possible D gene (5 bases). Germline V gene data show CDR1 as SGHDT and CDR2 as YYEEEE. The CDR3 sequence is 15 residues long. V dropped 4 bases and J dropped 5 bases, with 13 bases sitting between them. CDR3: CASSPVRANNSPLHF. In DNA form, the CDR3 reads TGTGCCAGCAGCCCGGTCAGGGCTAATAATTCACCCCTCCACTTT.